The rows below give T cell receptor beta chains drawn from one sample of a study of shared clonotypes between healthy human individuals. Profiled with immunoSEQ multiplex PCR; TCRdb holds only in-frame clones, not every one. This table has about 710,000 clones, over 60% appearing once. Sequencing input: memory CD4+ T cells sorted from blood. The source is a woman in her twenties or thirties in good health. Each CDR3 is given with its conserved first and last residue. A D gene is named only where the DNA matches it firmly. Clone sizes are given selectively: once, few, many, or a class where the clone is expanded.

J	D	V	size	CDR3	DNA
TRBJ2-5	-	TRBV5-1	-	CASRQTSLAYLDITKETQYF	TGCGCCAGCAGACAAACTTCCCTAGCGTATCTCGACATTACCAAAGAGACCCAGTACTTC
TRBJ2-7	-	TRBV5-1	-	CASSLQGITYEQYF	TGCGCCAGCAGCCTACAGGGAATTACATACGAGCAGTACTTC
TRBJ2-5	-	TRBV5-1	-	CASSLRPGETQYF	TGCGCCAGCAGCCTCAGGCCTGGGGAGACCCAGTACTTC
TRBJ2-3	-	TRBV11-2	-	CASSLFPGLTDTQYF	TGTGCCAGCAGCCTGTTTCCAGGACTCACAGATACGCAGTATTTT
TRBJ2-5	-	TRBV28	-	CASSPWTSQETQYF	TGTGCCAGCAGTCCCTGGACCAGCCAAGAGACCCAGTACTTC
TRBJ2-3	TRBD1	TRBV6-5	-	CASSYGVGQGTDTQYF	TGTGCCAGCAGTTACGGAGTAGGACAGGGAACAGATACGCAGTATTTT
TRBJ2-1	TRBD2	TRBV28	-	CASSPPPREANEQFF	TGTGCCAGCAGTCCCCCGCCGCGGGAGGCTAATGAGCAGTTCTTC
TRBJ2-7	-	TRBV18	-	CASSPTGGDGGEQYF	TGTGCCAGCTCTCCTACAGGAGGAGATGGCGGCGAGCAGTACTTC
TRBJ2-7	TRBD1	TRBV2	-	CASSEWDREDPYEQYF	TGTGCCAGCAGTGAGTGGGACAGGGAGGACCCCTACGAGCAGTACTTC
TRBJ1-1	-	TRBV11-2	-	CASSFQGNTEAFF	TGTGCCAGCAGCTTTCAGGGTAACACTGAAGCTTTCTTT
TRBJ2-3	TRBD2	TRBV5-1	-	CASSSGTSGSTDTQYF	TGCGCCAGCAGCTCCGGGACTAGCGGGAGTACAGATACGCAGTATTTT
TRBJ1-1	TRBD1	TRBV5-1	few	CASSPGQDTEAFF	TGCGCCAGCAGTCCGGGACAGGACACTGAAGCTTTCTTT
TRBJ2-5	-	TRBV4-1	-	CASSQFFRETQYF	TGCGCCAGCAGCCAATTCTTTCGGGAGACCCAGTACTTC
TRBJ2-2	TRBD1	TRBV19	few	CASSMMWTGVPGELFF	TGTGCCAGTAGTATGATGTGGACAGGAGTGCCCGGGGAGCTGTTTTTT
TRBJ2-5	-	TRBV5-1	-	CASSLGRDSAETQYF	TGCGCCAGCAGCTTGGGGCGAGACTCAGCAGAGACCCAGTACTTC
TRBJ2-5	TRBD1	TRBV5-6	-	CASSLYRGETQYF	TGTGCCAGCAGCTTATACAGGGGAGAGACCCAGTACTTC